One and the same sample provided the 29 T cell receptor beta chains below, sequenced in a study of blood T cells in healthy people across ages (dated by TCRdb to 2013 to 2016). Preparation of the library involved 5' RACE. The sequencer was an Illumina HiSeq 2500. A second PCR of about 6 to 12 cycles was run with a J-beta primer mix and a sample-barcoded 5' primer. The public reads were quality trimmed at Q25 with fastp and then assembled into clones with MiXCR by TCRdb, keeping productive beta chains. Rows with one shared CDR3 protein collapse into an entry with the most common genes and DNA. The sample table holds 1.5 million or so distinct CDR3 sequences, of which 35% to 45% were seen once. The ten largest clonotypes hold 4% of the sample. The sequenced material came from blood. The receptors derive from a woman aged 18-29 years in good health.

The DNA for the CDR3 is TGTGCCAGCAGTGAAGACCCAGGGACGCCCTACGAGCAGTACTTC. Amino acids: CASSEDPGTPYEQYF. The rearrangement joins TRBV6-1 to TRBJ2-7, with D possibly called TRBD1 or TRBD2 (5 bases each). The germline V gene has CDR1 MNHNS and CDR2 SASEGT. Trimming removed 1 base at V and 2 bases at J, with 12 bases between. The CDR3 is 15 amino acids.

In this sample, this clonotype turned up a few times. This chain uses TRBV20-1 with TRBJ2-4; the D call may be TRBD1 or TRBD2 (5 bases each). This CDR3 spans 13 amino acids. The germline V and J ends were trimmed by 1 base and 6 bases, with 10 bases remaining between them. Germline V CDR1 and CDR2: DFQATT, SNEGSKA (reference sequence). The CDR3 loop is CSARVPGTNIQYF. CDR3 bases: TGCAGTGCTAGAGTCCCAGGGACAAACATTCAGTACTTC.

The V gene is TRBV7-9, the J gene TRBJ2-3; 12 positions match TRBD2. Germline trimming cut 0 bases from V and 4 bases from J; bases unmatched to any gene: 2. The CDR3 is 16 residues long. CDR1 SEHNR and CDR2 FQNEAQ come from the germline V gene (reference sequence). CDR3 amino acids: CASSLATSGSADTQYF. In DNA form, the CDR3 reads TGTGCCAGCAGCTTAGCGACTAGCGGGAGTGCAGATACGCAGTATTTT.

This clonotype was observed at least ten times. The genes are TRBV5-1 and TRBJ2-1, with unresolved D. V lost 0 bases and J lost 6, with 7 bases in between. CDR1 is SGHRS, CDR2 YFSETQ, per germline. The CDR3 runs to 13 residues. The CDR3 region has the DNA TGCGCCAGCAGCTTGGGCTGGAGCAATGAGCAGTTCTTC. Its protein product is CASSLGWSNEQFF.

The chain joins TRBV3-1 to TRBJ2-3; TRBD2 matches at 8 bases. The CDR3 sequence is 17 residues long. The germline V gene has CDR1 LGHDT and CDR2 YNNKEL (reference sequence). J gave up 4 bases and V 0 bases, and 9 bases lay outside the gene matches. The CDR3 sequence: CASSQELLAVGSDTQYF. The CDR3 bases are TGTGCCAGCAGCCAAGAACTACTAGCGGTCGGATCAGATACGCAGTATTTT.

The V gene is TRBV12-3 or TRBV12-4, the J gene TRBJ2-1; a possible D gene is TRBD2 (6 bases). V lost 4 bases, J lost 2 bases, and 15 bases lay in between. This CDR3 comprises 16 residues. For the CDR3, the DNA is TGTGCCAGCAGTTCCTGGGGGGAGAATGCCTACAATGAGCAGTTCTTC. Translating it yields CASSSWGENAYNEQFF.

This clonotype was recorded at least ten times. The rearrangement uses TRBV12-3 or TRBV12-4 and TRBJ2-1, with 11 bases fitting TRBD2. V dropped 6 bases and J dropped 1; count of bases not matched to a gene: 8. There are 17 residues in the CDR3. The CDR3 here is CASSFLAGGPSYNEQFF. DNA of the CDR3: TGTGCCAGCAGCTTTCTAGCGGGGGGCCCTTCCTACAATGAGCAGTTCTTC.

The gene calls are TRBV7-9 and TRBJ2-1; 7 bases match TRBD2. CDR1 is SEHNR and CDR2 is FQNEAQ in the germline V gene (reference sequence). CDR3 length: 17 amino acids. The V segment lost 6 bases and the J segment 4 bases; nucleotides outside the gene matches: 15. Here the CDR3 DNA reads TGTGCCAGCAGTTTGTCCGAGGGGAGCGGGGTTTACAATGAGCAGTTCTTC. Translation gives CASSLSEGSGVYNEQFF.

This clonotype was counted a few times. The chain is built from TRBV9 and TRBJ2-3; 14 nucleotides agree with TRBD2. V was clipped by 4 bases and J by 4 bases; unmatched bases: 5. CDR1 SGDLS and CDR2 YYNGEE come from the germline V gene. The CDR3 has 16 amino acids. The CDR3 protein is CASSTGLAGAPDTQYF. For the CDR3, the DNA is TGTGCCAGCAGCACGGGACTAGCGGGAGCCCCAGATACGCAGTATTTT.

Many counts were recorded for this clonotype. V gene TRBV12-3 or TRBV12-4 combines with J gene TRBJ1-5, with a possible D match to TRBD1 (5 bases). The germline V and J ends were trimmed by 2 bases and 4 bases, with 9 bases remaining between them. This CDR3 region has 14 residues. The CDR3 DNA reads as TGTGCCAGCAGTTTACAGGGAATTAATCAGCCCCAGCATTTT. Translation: CASSLQGINQPQHF.

Here the CDR3 reads CASSYSLGLVLAGELFF. The CDR3 region has the DNA TGTGCCAGCAGTTACTCCCTAGGACTAGTTCTCGCCGGGGAGCTGTTTTTT. V usage is TRBV6-5 and J usage is TRBJ2-2; TRBD2 matches 7 bases. The V gene's germline CDR1 is MNHEY and CDR2 SVGAGI. The CDR3 runs 17 residues. With 0 bases clipped from V and 6 bases from J, the junction kept 10 bases outside the gene matches.

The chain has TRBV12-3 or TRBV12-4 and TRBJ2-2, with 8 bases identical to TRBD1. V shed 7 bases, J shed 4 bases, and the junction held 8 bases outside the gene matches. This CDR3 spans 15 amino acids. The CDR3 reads CASNLGTGGTGELFF. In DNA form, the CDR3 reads TGTGCCAGCAACTTGGGGACAGGAGGCACCGGGGAGCTGTTTTTT.

The CDR3 DNA is TGTGCCAGCAGCCGCTCTTCGGATTCACCCCTCCACTTT. The encoded protein is CASSRSSDSPLHF. This chain uses TRBV3-1 with TRBJ1-6, with D uncertain. The CDR3 is made up of 13 amino acids. Trimming removed 4 bases from V and 8 bases from J, with 9 bases in between. In germline, CDR1 is LGHDT, CDR2 YNNKEL (reference sequence). Using reference TRBV3-1 and TRBJ1-6 for the parts outside the CDR3, the full variable domain is DTAVSQTPKYLVTQMGNDKSIKCEQNLGHDTMYWYKQDSKKFLKIMFSYNNKELIINETVPNRFSPKSPDKAHLNLHINSLELGDSAVYFCASSRSSDSPLHFGNGTRLTVT.

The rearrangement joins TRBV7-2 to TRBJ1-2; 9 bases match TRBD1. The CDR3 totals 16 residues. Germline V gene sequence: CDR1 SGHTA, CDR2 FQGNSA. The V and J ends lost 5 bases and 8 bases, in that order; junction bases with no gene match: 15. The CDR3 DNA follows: TGTGCCAGCAGCCAGGGCTGGGGACAGGGTTCTTACGGCTACACCTTC. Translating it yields CASSQGWGQGSYGYTF.

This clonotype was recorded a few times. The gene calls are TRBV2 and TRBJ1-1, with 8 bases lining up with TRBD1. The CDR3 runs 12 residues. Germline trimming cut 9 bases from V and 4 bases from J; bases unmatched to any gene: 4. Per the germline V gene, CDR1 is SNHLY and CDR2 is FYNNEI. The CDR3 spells CASIQGGTEAFF. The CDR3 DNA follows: TGTGCCAGTATACAGGGGGGCACTGAAGCTTTCTTT.

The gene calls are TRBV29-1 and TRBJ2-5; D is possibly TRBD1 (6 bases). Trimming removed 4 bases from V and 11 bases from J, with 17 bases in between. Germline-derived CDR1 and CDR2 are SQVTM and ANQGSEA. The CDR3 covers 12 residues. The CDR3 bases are TGCAGCGTTGGTTATCAGGGGAATGAGCAGTACTTC. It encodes CSVGYQGNEQYF.

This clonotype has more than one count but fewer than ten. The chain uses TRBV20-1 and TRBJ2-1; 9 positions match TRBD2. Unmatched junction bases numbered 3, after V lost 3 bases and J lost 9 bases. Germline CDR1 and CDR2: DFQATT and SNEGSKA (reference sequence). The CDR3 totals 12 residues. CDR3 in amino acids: CSARLAGPEQFF. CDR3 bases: TGCAGTGCTAGGCTAGCGGGGCCTGAGCAGTTCTTC.

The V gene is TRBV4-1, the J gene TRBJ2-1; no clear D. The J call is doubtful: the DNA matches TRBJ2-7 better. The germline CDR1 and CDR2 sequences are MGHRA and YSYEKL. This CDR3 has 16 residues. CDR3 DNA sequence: TGCGCCAGCAGCTTCACGACAAGTAGCTCCTACAATGAGCAGTACTTC. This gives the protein CASSFTTSSSYNEQYF.

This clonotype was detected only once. CDR3 sequence (DNA): TGCAGTGCTAGGTTCAGCGCGTACAATGAGCAGTTCTTC. Its translation: CSARFSAYNEQFF. The chain couples TRBV20-1 to TRBJ2-1, with no clear D. V was clipped by 3 bases and J by 4 bases, with 10 bases between them. The CDR3 extends over 13 amino acids. The germline V gene has CDR1 DFQATT and CDR2 SNEGSKA (reference sequence).

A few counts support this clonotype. DNA for the CDR3: TGCAGTGCTAGAGATCGAGTCAGGGGGTTCTACAATGAGCAGTTCTTC. It encodes CSARDRVRGFYNEQFF. The rearrangement links TRBV20-1 to TRBJ2-1; 7 bases line up with TRBD1. The V segment lost 0 bases and the J segment 3 bases; nucleotides outside the gene matches: 8. The CDR3 length is 16 residues. The germline gives CDR1 DFQATT, CDR2 SNEGSKA (reference sequence).

The CDR3 bases are TGCAGCGTTGAGAACCCCGGCCTCGATCAGTTCTTC. The encoded protein is CSVENPGLDQFF. The chain couples TRBV29-1 to TRBJ2-1; D unclear. Germline V lookup: CDR1 SQVTM, CDR2 ANQGSEA. The V gene lost 3 bases and the J gene lost 13 bases, with 16 bases spanning the gap. The CDR3 is 12 amino acids.

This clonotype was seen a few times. The CDR3 DNA reads as TGTGCCAGCAGTGCACAAATACTAGCGGGAGATGCAGATACGCAGTATTTT. It is translated as CASSAQILAGDADTQYF. The rearrangement uses TRBV2 and TRBJ2-3; 11 bases agree with TRBD2. CDR1 SNHLY and CDR2 FYNNEI come from the germline V gene. The CDR3 covers 17 residues. The junction had 10 bases not matched to a gene; V was cut back by 4 bases and J by 4 bases. Full variable domain (outside the CDR3, taken from reference TRBV2 and TRBJ2-3): EPEVTQTPSHQVTQMGQEVILRCVPISNHLYFYWYRQILGQKVEFLVSFYNNEISEKSEIFDDQFSVERPDGSNFTLKIRSTKLEDSAMYFCASSAQILAGDADTQYFGPGTRLTVL.

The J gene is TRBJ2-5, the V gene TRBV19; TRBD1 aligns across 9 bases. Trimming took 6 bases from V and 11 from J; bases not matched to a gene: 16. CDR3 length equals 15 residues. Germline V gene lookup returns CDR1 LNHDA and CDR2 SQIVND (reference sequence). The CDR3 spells CASRYRDRDINEQYF. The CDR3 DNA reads TGTGCCAGTAGATACCGGGACAGGGATATCAATGAGCAGTACTTC.

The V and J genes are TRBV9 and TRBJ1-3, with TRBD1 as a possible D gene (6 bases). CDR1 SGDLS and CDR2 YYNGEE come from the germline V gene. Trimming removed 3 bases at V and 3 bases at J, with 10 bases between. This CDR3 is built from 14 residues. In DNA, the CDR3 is TGTGCCAGCAGCGCGGGACATTATGGAAACACCATATATTTT. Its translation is CASSAGHYGNTIYF.

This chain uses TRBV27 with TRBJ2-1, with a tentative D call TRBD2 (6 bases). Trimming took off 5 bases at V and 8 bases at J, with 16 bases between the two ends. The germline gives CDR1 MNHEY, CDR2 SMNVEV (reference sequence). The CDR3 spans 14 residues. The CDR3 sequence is CASSVGGLFHEQFF. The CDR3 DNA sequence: TGTGCCAGCAGTGTAGGCGGACTATTCCATGAGCAGTTCTTC.

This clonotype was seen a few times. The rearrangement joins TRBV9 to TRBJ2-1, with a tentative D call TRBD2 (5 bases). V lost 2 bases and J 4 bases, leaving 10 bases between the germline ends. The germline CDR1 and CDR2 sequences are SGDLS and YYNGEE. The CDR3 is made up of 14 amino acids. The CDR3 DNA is TGTGCCAGCAGCGTCTACGGCGGGTACAATGAGCAGTTCTTC. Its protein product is CASSVYGGYNEQFF.

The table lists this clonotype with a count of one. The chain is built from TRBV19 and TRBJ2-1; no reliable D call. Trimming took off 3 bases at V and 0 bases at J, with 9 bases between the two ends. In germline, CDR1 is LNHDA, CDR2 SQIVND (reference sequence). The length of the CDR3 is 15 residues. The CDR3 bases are TGTGCCAGTAGTATGTGGCAGGACTCCTACAATGAGCAGTTCTTC. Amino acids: CASSMWQDSYNEQFF.

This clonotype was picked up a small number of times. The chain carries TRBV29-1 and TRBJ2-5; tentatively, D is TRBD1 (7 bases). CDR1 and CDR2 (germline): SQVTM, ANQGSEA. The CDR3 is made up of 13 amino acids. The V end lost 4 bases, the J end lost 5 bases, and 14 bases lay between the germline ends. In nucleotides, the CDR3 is TGCAGCGTTGCGGTCGCAGGGGGGGAGACCCAGTACTTC. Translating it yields CSVAVAGGETQYF.

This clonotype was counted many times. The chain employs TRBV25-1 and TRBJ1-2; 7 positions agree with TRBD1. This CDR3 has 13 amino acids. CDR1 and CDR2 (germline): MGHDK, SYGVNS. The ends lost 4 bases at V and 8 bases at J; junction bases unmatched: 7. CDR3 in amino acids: CASSVTGAGGYTF. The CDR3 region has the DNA TGTGCCAGCAGTGTCACAGGGGCCGGAGGCTACACCTTC.